This T cell receptor (beta chain) is drawn from a study of blood T cell repertoires in COVID-19. At the level of the study: Acute and convalescent COVID-19 specimens originated in the United States, Italy and Spain. PBMCs, B-cell-depleted T cells, or T cells were the source of the cDNA or gDNA that made up the material.

This CDR3 region has 15 residues. Germline CDR1 and CDR2: GTSNPN and SVGIG (reference sequence). Trimming cost V 6 bases and J 1 base; bases outside gene matches: 4. In the authors' workflow: Counts of nucleated cells, estimated from reference gene primer amplification, were obtained. Assay used: immunoSEQ multiplex PCR; TCRdb lists only in-frame clones, some missing. The V and J calls and clone size come from that table; D and trimming were worked out from the DNA. Seen here are tens of thousands of clones, 70% to 85% observed once, and the top ten hold 13%. The material sequenced was peripheral blood. V usage is TRBV30 and J usage is TRBJ1-6, with 9 bases fitting TRBD1. The clonotype originates from a human donor in a cohort sampled during active COVID-19. For the CDR3, the DNA is TGTGCCTGCCGGACAGGGGAGTCCTATAATTCACCCCTCCACTTT. Residues: CACRTGESYNSPLHF.